Listed here are 9 T cell receptor beta chains from one sample, sequenced in a study of PD-L1 blockade in urothelial cancer (dated by TCRdb to between 2016 and 2019). Libraries came from the immunoSEQ multiplex PCR assay. In its TCRdb copy, this immuneACCESS table keeps in-frame sequences only and misses some clones. Where compared with another copy, unresolved V genes explain less than half of these, and the others have no known cause. Present in this sample are about 72,000 clones, around 87% of which were seen just once. 14% to 15% of the sample comes from the top ten. This specimen's time point label, per the study, means: pretreatment peripheral blood. The specimen was PBMCs, collected around atezolizumab (anti-PD-L1) treatment. These receptor sequences come from a man aged 55 to 70 with urothelial cancer.

The rearrangement links TRBV5-1 to TRBJ1-4, with 7 bases identical to TRBD1. The germline CDR1 and CDR2 sequences are SGHRS and YFSETQ. The CDR3 contains 13 residues. V dropped 7 bases and J dropped 8; count of bases not matched to a gene: 8. The CDR3 sequence is CASARTGGEKLFF. The CDR3 DNA is TGCGCCAGCGCCAGGACAGGTGGGGAAAAACTGTTTTTT.

The chain couples TRBV10-2 to TRBJ2-7; 11 bases align to TRBD2. V was pared by 8 bases and J by 8 bases, with 14 bases of the junction left unmatched. This CDR3 comprises 15 residues. Germline CDR1 reads WSHSY; CDR2 reads SAAADI. Here the CDR3 reads CASGSSGTSGNQQYF. CDR3 nucleotides: TGCGCCAGCGGAAGCTCCGGGACTAGCGGAAATCAGCAGTACTTC.

This sequence joins TRBV7-9 and TRBJ2-3, with TRBD2 matching over 9 bases. The CDR3 has 15 amino acids. Germline trimming cut 5 bases from V and 1 base from J; bases unmatched to any gene: 4. Germline CDR1 and CDR2: SEHNR and FQNEAQ (reference sequence). The CDR3 reads CASSDQRGGTDTQYF. CDR3 nucleotide sequence: TGTGCCAGCAGCGATCAGCGGGGGGGCACAGATACGCAGTATTTT.

The chain couples TRBV30 to TRBJ1-4; TRBD1 might be the D (5 bases). Trimming took off 4 bases at V and 4 bases at J, with 10 bases between the two ends. Germline V gives CDR1 GTSNPN, CDR2 SVGIG (reference sequence). The CDR3 loop spans 13 amino acids. The CDR3: CAWTGGVNEKLFF. The CDR3 DNA reads TGTGCCTGGACGGGGGGGGTTAATGAAAAACTGTTTTTT. The whole variable domain, filled in from reference TRBV30 and TRBJ1-4, reads SQTIHQWPATLVQPVGSPLSLECTVEGTSNPNLYWYRQAAGRGLQLLFYSVGIGQISSEVPQNLSASRPQDRQFILSSKKLLLSDSGFYLCAWTGGVNEKLFFGSGTQLSVL.

V usage is TRBV5-6 and J usage is TRBJ1-2; TRBD1 might be the D (5 bases). The CDR3 sequence is 15 residues long. Germline CDR1 reads SGHDT; CDR2 reads YYEEEE. The germline V and J ends were trimmed by 0 bases and 4 bases, with 13 bases remaining between them. The CDR3 is CASSLDGQNSYGYTF. The CDR3 DNA is TGTGCCAGCAGCTTGGACGGACAAAACTCCTATGGCTACACCTTC.

This chain connects TRBV18 to TRBJ2-5, with D possibly being TRBD1 (5 bases). V was pared by 6 bases and J by 1 base, with 15 bases between. Germline V lookup: CDR1 KGHSH, CDR2 LQKENI. There are 15 residues in the CDR3. The CDR3 region has the DNA TGTGCCAGCTCCCCCCAAGCTCAGGGCCAAGAGACCCAGTACTTC. It specifies CASSPQAQGQETQYF.

The chain joins TRBV7-2 to TRBJ1-6, with TRBD1 as a possible D gene (5 bases). The ends were cut back, 1 base at V and 9 bases at J, with 10 bases in the middle. The germline CDR1 and CDR2 sequences are SGHTA and FQGNSA. This CDR3 spans 14 amino acids. The CDR3: CASSLGQGTSPLHF. In nucleotides, the CDR3 is TGTGCCAGCAGCTTAGGGCAGGGAACTTCACCCCTCCACTTT.

This clone was observed once. The chain uses TRBV5-1 and TRBJ1-1, with D possibly being TRBD1 (6 bases). Germline CDR1 SGHRS, CDR2 YFSETQ. The V end was cut by 4 bases, the J end by 3 bases, with 13 bases between. The CDR3 is 14 amino acids. The CDR3 region is CASSVQGLDTEAFF. CDR3 bases: TGCGCCAGCAGCGTACAGGGTTTGGACACTGAAGCTTTCTTT.

This clone was detected a few times. The chain recombines TRBV7-6 with TRBJ2-7; 11 bases agree with TRBD2. The CDR3 totals 14 residues. J was trimmed by 3 bases and V by 5 bases; bases with no gene match: 3. The germline gives CDR1 SGHVS, CDR2 FNYEAQ. The CDR3 nucleotides read TGTGCCAGCAGCCAGACTAGCGGGGTCTACGAGCAGTACTTC. This sequence encodes CASSQTSGVYEQYF.